The 22 T cell receptor beta chains reported below all come from one sample, sequenced in a study of blood T cell repertoires in COVID-19. Sequencing used immunoSEQ multiplex PCR; TCRdb keeps in-frame clones, though not all of them. The sample holds 250,000 or so clones, approximately 87% seen once. Sequencing was carried out using peripheral blood. The receptors derive from a man between 60 and 75 years old with acute or convalescent COVID-19.

The rearrangement uses TRBV5-6 and TRBJ2-2; the D gene is possibly TRBD1 (6 bases). V was shortened by 2 bases and J by 5 bases, with 10 bases between the two germline ends. Germline CDR1 reads SGHDT; CDR2 reads YYEEEE. CDR3 size: 14 residues. The CDR3 region is CASSLAQGTGELFF. CDR3 sequence (DNA): TGTGCCAGCAGCTTAGCTCAGGGGACCGGGGAGCTGTTTTTT.

This chain uses TRBV5-1 with TRBJ2-2, with a tentative D call TRBD1 (5 bases). The CDR3 length is 16 residues. The V end lost 2 bases, the J end lost 2 bases, and 13 bases lay between the germline ends. Germline lookup yields CDR1 SGHRS and CDR2 YFSETQ. CDR3 loop: CASSFFATANTGELFF. In DNA, the CDR3 is TGCGCCAGCAGCTTCTTTGCGACAGCTAACACCGGGGAGCTGTTTTTT.

The genes are TRBV19 and TRBJ2-2, with 7 bases aligning to TRBD1. The V and J ends lost 1 base and 5 bases, in that order; junction bases with no gene match: 10. The CDR3 consists of 17 residues. The germline V gene has CDR1 LNHDA and CDR2 SQIVND (reference sequence). In nucleotides, the CDR3 is TGTGCCAGTAGTATAGTGCCAGGGGGAAGGTTTACCGGGGAGCTGTTTTTT. Its translation is CASSIVPGGRFTGELFF.

The rearrangement joins TRBV18 to TRBJ1-3, with D maybe TRBD1 (6 bases). Trimming removed 5 bases from V and 0 bases from J, with 11 bases in between. The CDR3 consists of 15 residues. Germline V gives CDR1 KGHSH, CDR2 LQKENI. CDR3 in amino acids: CASSTGGDSGNTIYF. For the CDR3, the DNA is TGTGCCAGCTCAACGGGGGGCGACTCTGGAAACACCATATATTTT.

J is TRBJ2-7 and V is TRBV11-2; 10 bases line up with TRBD1. The CDR3 runs to 17 residues. The V gene end was trimmed by 2 bases and the J gene end by 4 bases; junction bases not matched to a gene: 11. Germline V CDR1 and CDR2: SGHAT, FQNNGV. This CDR3 reads CASSLTPSGTGVYEQYF. The CDR3 DNA reads TGTGCCAGCAGCTTAACCCCATCGGGGACAGGGGTATACGAGCAGTACTTC.

V is TRBV18 and J is TRBJ1-1; D unclear. V was trimmed by 2 bases and J by 1 base, leaving 11 bases between them. The CDR3 totals 15 residues. Germline V lookup: CDR1 KGHSH, CDR2 LQKENI. CDR3 DNA: TGTGCCAGCTCACCATCCCCCCAGGCGAACACTGAAGCTTTCTTT. It encodes CASSPSPQANTEAFF.

The V gene is TRBV7-6, the J gene TRBJ1-1; 8 bases line up with TRBD1. The CDR3 extends over 15 amino acids. V was clipped by 2 bases and J by 4 bases; unmatched bases: 6. Per the germline V gene, CDR1 is SGHVS and CDR2 is FNYEAQ. This CDR3 is CASSLRDRRPTEAFF. The CDR3 nucleotides read TGTGCCAGCAGCTTAAGGGACAGGAGACCCACTGAAGCTTTCTTT.

This chain connects TRBV15 to TRBJ2-1; no definite D call. The CDR3 covers 13 residues. Germline loops: CDR1 LNHNV, CDR2 YYDKDF (reference sequence). Trimming pared 0 bases from V and 10 bases from J, leaving 10 bases between. CDR3 region: CATSRDREAEQFF. In DNA, the CDR3 is TGTGCCACCAGCAGAGATCGTGAGGCCGAGCAGTTCTTC. The full variable domain, with the rest looked up from reference TRBV15 and TRBJ2-1, is DAMVIQNPRYQVTQFGKPVTLSCSQTLNHNVMYWYQQKSSQAPKLLFHYYDKDFNNEADTPDNFQSRRPNTSFCFLDIRSPGLGDTAMYLCATSRDREAEQFFGPGTRLTVL.

The chain is built from TRBV29-1 and TRBJ2-2; 10 nucleotides line up with TRBD1. This CDR3 has 14 amino acids. Per germline, CDR1 SQVTM and CDR2 ANQGSEA. V dropped 7 bases and J dropped 2; count of bases not matched to a gene: 4. CDR3 bases: TGCAGCGGCGGACAGGGGGGAAACACCGGGGAGCTGTTTTTT. Translating gives CSGGQGGNTGELFF.

The chain uses TRBV9 and TRBJ2-2, with 15 bases fitting TRBD2. CDR3 size: 18 residues. J was trimmed by 5 bases and V by 4 bases; bases with no gene match: 9. Per germline, CDR1 SGDLS and CDR2 YYNGEE. CDR3 DNA sequence: TGTGCCAGCAGCTTCGGACTAGCGGGAGGGGTTCGTACCGGGGAGCTGTTTTTT. This encodes CASSFGLAGGVRTGELFF.

The CDR3 DNA follows: TGTGCCAGCAGCTCGTCAGAAAACACTGAAGCTTTCTTT. It translates to CASSSSENTEAFF. The chain is built from TRBV7-3 and TRBJ1-1; D not resolved. Germline CDR1 SGHTA, CDR2 FQGTGA. The V and J ends lost 4 bases and 2 bases respectively, with 8 bases between them. This CDR3 spans 13 amino acids.

CDR3 sequence reads: CASSQVRGTYEQYF. The DNA for the CDR3 is TGCGCCAGCAGCCAAGTAAGGGGGACCTACGAGCAGTACTTC. The chain is built from TRBV4-3 and TRBJ2-7, with a possible D match to TRBD1 (6 bases). Per the germline V gene, CDR1 is LGHNA and CDR2 is YSLEER. The CDR3 totals 14 residues. V gave up 1 base and J gave up 2 bases, with 9 bases separating them.

J is TRBJ1-1 and V is TRBV5-1; possible D gene TRBD1, 5 bases. This CDR3 is 14 amino acids long. CDR1 and CDR2 (germline): SGHRS, YFSETQ. Trimming cost V 5 bases and J 4 bases, with 15 bases left between them. DNA for the CDR3: TGCGCCAGCAGTCAGGGCCCAATAGGCACTGAAGCTTTCTTT. Protein product: CASSQGPIGTEAFF.

The genes are TRBV11-3 and TRBJ2-4, with 12 bases aligning to TRBD1. The CDR3 is 14 residues long. CDR1 and CDR2 (germline): SGHNT, YENEEA. With V trimmed by 7 bases and J by 7 bases, 5 bases remained unmatched. CDR3 DNA: TGTGCCAGCACCCGGGGACAGGGGGCGAACATTCAGTACTTC. Protein product: CASTRGQGANIQYF.

The chain employs TRBV19 and TRBJ1-5, with TRBD1 identical over 10 bases. Germline V gene sequence: CDR1 LNHDA, CDR2 SQIVND (reference sequence). V gave up 7 bases and J gave up 2 bases; unmatched junction bases: 5. This CDR3 region has 15 residues. The CDR3 nucleotides read TGTGCCAGTACCCTAGGACAGGGGGGCAATCAGCCCCAGCATTTT. Amino acid sequence: CASTLGQGGNQPQHF. Looking up the rest from reference TRBV19 and TRBJ1-5 gives the full variable domain: DGGITQSPKYLFRKEGQNVTLSCEQNLNHDAMYWYRQDPGQGLRLIYYSQIVNDFQKGDIAEGYSVSREKKESFPLTVTSAQKNPTAFYLCASTLGQGGNQPQHFGDGTRLSIL.

J is TRBJ1-2 and V is TRBV6-4; possibly TRBD1 for D (5 bases). CDR3 size: 15 residues. CDR1 and CDR2 (germline): MRHNA, SNTAGT. V was shortened by 4 bases and J by 4 bases, with 16 bases between the two germline ends. The CDR3 region is CASSAASQGSYGYTF. CDR3 coding DNA: TGTGCCAGCAGTGCCGCCTCTCAGGGCAGCTATGGCTACACCTTC.

The chain links TRBV7-2 to TRBJ2-1; 7 nucleotides agree with TRBD2. The J segment lost 4 bases and the V segment lost 6 bases, leaving 6 bases of the junction unmatched. This CDR3 has 14 amino acids. Germline loops: CDR1 SGHTA, CDR2 FQGNSA. The CDR3 DNA follows: TGTGCCAGCAGGCAGCGGGGCGGGTACAATGAGCAGTTCTTC. Its protein is CASRQRGGYNEQFF.

V gene TRBV6-5 combines with J gene TRBJ1-2; 7 bases line up with TRBD1. V dropped 4 bases and J dropped 6; count of bases not matched to a gene: 11. The CDR3 extends over 15 amino acids. Germline lookup yields CDR1 MNHEY and CDR2 SVGAGI. The CDR3 nucleotides are TGTGCCAGCAGTTCCTCCACAGGGGAATTCCATGGCTACACCTTC. It is translated as CASSSSTGEFHGYTF.

The chain carries TRBV11-3 and TRBJ2-1; 9 positions agree with TRBD1. This CDR3 comprises 16 residues. The germline V gene has CDR1 SGHNT and CDR2 YENEEA. The trim removed 2 bases at V and 7 bases at J, leaving 9 bases unmatched. This CDR3 is CASSLSGTGSRNEQFF. CDR3 DNA sequence: TGTGCCAGCAGCTTATCCGGGACAGGGAGCAGGAATGAGCAGTTCTTC.

The chain uses TRBV28 and TRBJ1-2; no clear D gene. This CDR3 is 16 amino acids long. V was shortened by 4 bases and J by 5 bases, with 20 bases between the two germline ends. The germline CDR1 and CDR2 sequences are MDHEN and SYDVKM. Here the CDR3 reads CASSYVPSSPTYGYTF. CDR3 in DNA: TGTGCCAGCAGTTATGTCCCTAGTAGCCCCACATATGGCTACACCTTC.

The CDR3 coding sequence is TGTGCCAGCAGTTCGGGACAGAAAATTTCAACTAATGAAAAACTGTTTTTT. Translating gives CASSSGQKISTNEKLFF. The chain joins TRBV9 to TRBJ1-4; 7 bases fit TRBD1. This CDR3 region has 17 residues. V gave up 5 bases and J gave up 0 bases; unmatched junction bases: 10. Per germline, CDR1 SGDLS and CDR2 YYNGEE. Looking up the rest from reference TRBV9 and TRBJ1-4 gives the full variable domain: DSGVTQTPKHLITATGQRVTLRCSPRSGDLSVYWYQQSLDQGLQFLIQYYNGEERAKGNILERFSAQQFPDLHSELNLSSLELGDSALYFCASSSGQKISTNEKLFFGSGTQLSVL.

The rearrangement links TRBV27 to TRBJ1-1, with a tentative D call TRBD1 (5 bases). Trimming took off 4 bases at V and 0 bases at J, with 15 bases between the two ends. Looked up from germline, CDR1 is MNHEY and CDR2 is SMNVEV (reference sequence). The CDR3 runs to 16 residues. CDR3 sequence reads: CASSSFMSGLNTEAFF. The CDR3 nucleotides read TGTGCCAGCAGTTCCTTTATGTCAGGGTTGAACACTGAAGCTTTCTTT.